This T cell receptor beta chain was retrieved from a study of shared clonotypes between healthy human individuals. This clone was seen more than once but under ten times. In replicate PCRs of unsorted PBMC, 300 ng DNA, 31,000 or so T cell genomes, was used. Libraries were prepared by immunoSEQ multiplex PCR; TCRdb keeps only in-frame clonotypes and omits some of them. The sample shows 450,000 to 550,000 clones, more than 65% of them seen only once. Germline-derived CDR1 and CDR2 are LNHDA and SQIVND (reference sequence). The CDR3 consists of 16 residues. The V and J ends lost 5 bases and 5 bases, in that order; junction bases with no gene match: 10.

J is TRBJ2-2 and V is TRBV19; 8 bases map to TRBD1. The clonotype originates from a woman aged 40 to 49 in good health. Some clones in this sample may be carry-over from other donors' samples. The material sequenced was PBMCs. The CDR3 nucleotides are TGTGCCAGTAGTCCAGGACAGGGACGGAGGACCGGGGAGCTGTTTTTT. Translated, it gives CASSPGQGRRTGELFF.